This T cell receptor (beta chain) was profiled in a study of shared clonotypes between healthy human individuals. Study results and limitations: Researchers found naive subsets generally carried larger estimated richness than memory subsets.

Trimming pared 4 bases from V and 0 bases from J, leaving 16 bases between. CDR1 is SGHRS and CDR2 is YFSETQ in the germline V gene. This CDR3 is built from 17 residues. In the sorted-subset replicate PCRs, around 220 ng DNA, around 32,000 T cell genomes, was used. Repertoires were generated with immunoSEQ multiplex PCR, while TCRdb's copy carries only in-frame clones and drops some. Among approximately 650,000 clones listed, roughly 95% were seen once. In regard to this clone: What it binds is unknown.

CD45RO negativity and positive selection for CCR7 defined naive CD8 cells, a population that excluded terminally differentiated effector memory CD45RA+ cells. The sample taken for sequencing was naive CD8+ T cells sorted from blood. This receptor was taken from a woman in her twenties or thirties in good health. The chain is built from TRBV5-1 and TRBJ2-2; D is perhaps TRBD2 (5 bases). CDR3 sequence reads: CASSTDYLSPNTGELFF. The CDR3 nucleotides read TGCGCCAGCAGCACAGACTACTTATCCCCGAACACCGGGGAGCTGTTTTTT.